This is a list of T cell receptor beta chains from one sample in a study of T cell changes during pregnancy in multiple sclerosis. Clones were sequenced by immunoSEQ multiplex PCR, and TCRdb holds only the in-frame ones, with some missing. The data show tens of thousands of clones, about 91% seen once. This material consisted of peripheral blood, taken in the first trimester of pregnancy. The receptors stem from a female donor with multiple sclerosis, enrolled in a pregnancy study. The CDR3 runs from the conserved cysteine through the conserved F or W. Each record gives: D gene, J gene, V gene, clone size, CDR3 protein, CDR3 DNA. D genes are given only for firm matches. Not all rows give a size; the values are once, few, many and, for expanded clones, a class.

D gene: .; J gene: TRBJ1-1; V gene: TRBV19; clone size: once; CDR3 protein: CASRSVGTNYEAFF; CDR3 DNA: TGTGCCAGTAGGTCTGTGGGGACAAATTATGAAGCTTTCTTT
D gene: .; J gene: TRBJ1-4; V gene: TRBV18; clone size: .; CDR3 protein: CASSRNGNLGLNEKLFF; CDR3 DNA: TGTGCCAGCTCACGTAACGGAAACTTGGGCCTGAATGAAAAACTGTTTTTT
D gene: TRBD1; J gene: TRBJ2-3; V gene: TRBV7-7; clone size: .; CDR3 protein: CASSPGTGSTDTQYF; CDR3 DNA: TGTGCCAGCAGCCCTGGGACAGGGAGCACAGATACGCAGTATTTT
D gene: .; J gene: TRBJ2-3; V gene: TRBV6-4; clone size: once; CDR3 protein: CASSDSASWGTDTQYF; CDR3 DNA: TGTGCCAGCAGTGACTCGGCTAGTTGGGGCACAGATACGCAGTATTTT
D gene: .; J gene: TRBJ2-7; V gene: TRBV5-6; clone size: .; CDR3 protein: CASSLADNLLYEQYF; CDR3 DNA: TGTGCCAGCAGCTTGGCGGACAATCTCCTCTACGAGCAGTACTTC
D gene: .; J gene: TRBJ1-2; V gene: TRBV5-5; clone size: .; CDR3 protein: CASSYPDNYGYTF; CDR3 DNA: TGTGCCAGCAGCTACCCAGATAACTATGGCTACACCTTC
D gene: .; J gene: TRBJ2-2; V gene: TRBV19; clone size: few; CDR3 protein: CASSIDGGTGELFF; CDR3 DNA: TGTGCCAGTAGTATAGATGGCGGGACCGGGGAGCTGTTTTTT
D gene: .; J gene: TRBJ1-1; V gene: TRBV10-3; clone size: .; CDR3 protein: CATSQGNTEAFF; CDR3 DNA: TGTGCCACCTCACAGGGGAACACTGAAGCTTTCTTT
D gene: TRBD2; J gene: TRBJ2-1; V gene: TRBV4-1; clone size: .; CDR3 protein: CASSQVDLGLAYNEQFF; CDR3 DNA: TGCGCCAGCAGCCAAGTAGACCTAGGACTAGCCTACAATGAGCAGTTCTTC
D gene: TRBD1; J gene: TRBJ1-2; V gene: TRBV30; clone size: .; CDR3 protein: CAWAPGQGAYTF; CDR3 DNA: TGTGCCTGGGCACCGGGACAGGGGGCTTACACCTTC
D gene: .; J gene: TRBJ2-2; V gene: TRBV5-4; clone size: .; CDR3 protein: CASSLGGTTGELFF; CDR3 DNA: TGTGCCAGCAGCTTGGGAGGTACCACCGGGGAGCTGTTTTTT
D gene: TRBD2; J gene: TRBJ2-1; V gene: TRBV6-1; clone size: .; CDR3 protein: CASSGTSGRANEQFF; CDR3 DNA: TGTGCCAGCAGTGGGACTAGCGGGAGGGCCAATGAGCAGTTCTTC
D gene: .; J gene: TRBJ1-5; V gene: TRBV5-5; clone size: .; CDR3 protein: CASSFRDGGSNQPQHF; CDR3 DNA: TGTGCCAGCAGCTTTCGGGACGGGGGAAGCAATCAGCCCCAGCATTTT
D gene: TRBD2; J gene: TRBJ2-1; V gene: TRBV7-8; clone size: .; CDR3 protein: CASSFTGTRDNEQFF; CDR3 DNA: TGTGCCAGCAGCTTTACCGGGACTAGGGACAATGAGCAGTTCTTC
D gene: TRBD1; J gene: TRBJ1-2; V gene: TRBV6-1; clone size: .; CDR3 protein: CASSEQTGNYGYTF; CDR3 DNA: TGTGCCAGCAGTGAACAGACAGGGAACTATGGCTACACCTTC
D gene: TRBD2; J gene: TRBJ2-7; V gene: TRBV9; clone size: .; CDR3 protein: CASSSKTLAGTYEQYF; CDR3 DNA: TGTGCCAGCAGCTCAAAGACACTAGCGGGGACCTACGAGCAGTACTTC
D gene: .; J gene: TRBJ1-1; V gene: TRBV27; clone size: .; CDR3 protein: CASSPWAFQTEAFF; CDR3 DNA: TGTGCCAGCAGTCCGTGGGCATTTCAAACTGAAGCTTTCTTT
D gene: TRBD1; J gene: TRBJ1-1; V gene: TRBV9; clone size: .; CDR3 protein: CASSSTTRGTEAFF; CDR3 DNA: TGTGCCAGCAGCTCAACGACCAGGGGGACTGAAGCTTTCTTT
D gene: TRBD1; J gene: TRBJ2-7; V gene: TRBV7-2; clone size: .; CDR3 protein: CASLTSGTGLYEQYF; CDR3 DNA: TGTGCCAGTCTTACCTCCGGGACAGGGCTCTACGAGCAGTACTTC
D gene: .; J gene: TRBJ2-1; V gene: TRBV2; clone size: .; CDR3 protein: CASSETFLRDYNEQFF; CDR3 DNA: TGTGCCAGCAGTGAGACCTTCTTGCGGGACTACAATGAGCAGTTCTTC
D gene: .; J gene: TRBJ2-7; V gene: TRBV27; clone size: .; CDR3 protein: CASSSLKLLSYEQYF; CDR3 DNA: TGTGCCAGCAGTTCCCTCAAATTACTCTCCTACGAGCAGTACTTC
D gene: .; J gene: TRBJ1-6; V gene: TRBV5-1; clone size: .; CDR3 protein: CASSSDSYSPLHF; CDR3 DNA: TGCGCCAGCAGCTCGGACAGTTATTCACCCCTCCACTTT
D gene: .; J gene: TRBJ2-7; V gene: TRBV5-1; clone size: .; CDR3 protein: CASSLSGARREQYF; CDR3 DNA: TGCGCCAGCAGCTTATCGGGAGCTAGGAGGGAGCAGTACTTC
D gene: .; J gene: TRBJ2-1; V gene: TRBV7-9; clone size: .; CDR3 protein: CASSSGTIGEQFF; CDR3 DNA: TGTGCCAGCAGCTCCGGTACCATCGGTGAGCAGTTCTTC
D gene: TRBD1; J gene: TRBJ2-1; V gene: TRBV27; clone size: .; CDR3 protein: CASSSQGASYNEQFF; CDR3 DNA: TGTGCCAGCAGTTCTCAGGGGGCTTCTTACAATGAGCAGTTCTTC
D gene: .; J gene: TRBJ2-7; V gene: TRBV14; clone size: .; CDR3 protein: CASSQVHPYEQYF; CDR3 DNA: TGTGCCAGCAGCCAAGTACACCCCTACGAGCAGTACTTC
D gene: .; J gene: TRBJ2-6; V gene: TRBV28; clone size: .; CDR3 protein: CASTLSGVGANVLTF; CDR3 DNA: TGTGCCAGCACCCTCTCAGGGGTCGGGGCCAACGTCCTGACTTTC
D gene: TRBD2; J gene: TRBJ2-2; V gene: TRBV27; clone size: .; CDR3 protein: CASRTSGRGLSTGELFF; CDR3 DNA: TGTGCCAGCAGAACTAGCGGGAGGGGGTTGAGCACCGGGGAGCTGTTTTTT
D gene: .; J gene: TRBJ1-1; V gene: TRBV5-1; clone size: .; CDR3 protein: CASSLPSAEAFF; CDR3 DNA: TGCGCCAGCAGCTTGCCGTCGGCTGAAGCTTTCTTT
D gene: .; J gene: TRBJ1-3; V gene: TRBV5-1; clone size: .; CDR3 protein: CASSEVFIGRERNTIYF; CDR3 DNA: TGCGCCAGCAGCGAGGTATTTATCGGCAGGGAAAGAAACACCATATATTTT
D gene: .; J gene: TRBJ1-5; V gene: TRBV6-5; clone size: few; CDR3 protein: CASSRVTGWDQPQHF; CDR3 DNA: TGTGCCAGCAGTCGAGTTACAGGGTGGGACCAGCCCCAGCATTTT
D gene: .; J gene: TRBJ1-1; V gene: TRBV5-1; clone size: .; CDR3 protein: CASSLDTFMNTEAFF; CDR3 DNA: TGCGCCAGCAGCTTGGACACCTTCATGAACACTGAAGCTTTCTTT
D gene: TRBD1; J gene: TRBJ1-2; V gene: TRBV5-1; clone size: .; CDR3 protein: CASFGQDAYGYTF; CDR3 DNA: TGCGCCAGCTTCGGACAGGACGCCTATGGCTACACCTTC
D gene: .; J gene: TRBJ2-3; V gene: TRBV4-2; clone size: .; CDR3 protein: CASSQVPKGATDTQYF; CDR3 DNA: TGTGCCAGCAGCCAAGTCCCCAAAGGGGCGACAGATACGCAGTATTTT
D gene: .; J gene: TRBJ1-2; V gene: TRBV5-6; clone size: .; CDR3 protein: CASSQFDRDPNYGYTF; CDR3 DNA: TGTGCCAGCAGCCAGTTCGACAGAGATCCTAACTATGGCTACACCTTC
D gene: .; J gene: TRBJ2-5; V gene: TRBV7-2; clone size: .; CDR3 protein: CASSLGEMTEEETQYF; CDR3 DNA: TGTGCCAGCAGCTTAGGCGAAATGACGGAGGAAGAGACCCAGTACTTC
D gene: TRBD1; J gene: TRBJ1-5; V gene: TRBV28; clone size: .; CDR3 protein: CASSPPPTSGQGGNQPQHF; CDR3 DNA: TGTGCCAGCAGTCCCCCTCCAACGTCGGGACAGGGCGGCAATCAGCCCCAGCATTTT
D gene: .; J gene: TRBJ2-1; V gene: TRBV9; clone size: .; CDR3 protein: CATRHGGRVKRNEQFF; CDR3 DNA: TGTGCCACACGACACGGGGGGCGCGTAAAGCGTAATGAGCAGTTCTTC
D gene: TRBD1; J gene: TRBJ1-2; V gene: TRBV5-1; clone size: .; CDR3 protein: CASSSTTGGSQSSYTF; CDR3 DNA: TGCGCCAGCAGCTCCACCACAGGGGGATCACAGTCCAGCTACACCTTC
D gene: TRBD1; J gene: TRBJ1-2; V gene: TRBV6-1; clone size: .; CDR3 protein: CASIGTGNGYTF; CDR3 DNA: TGTGCCAGCATCGGGACAGGGAATGGCTACACCTTC
D gene: .; J gene: TRBJ1-3; V gene: TRBV28; clone size: .; CDR3 protein: CASSFLSGAGNTIYF; CDR3 DNA: TGTGCCAGCAGTTTCCTCTCGGGAGCTGGAAACACCATATATTTT
D gene: .; J gene: TRBJ2-7; V gene: TRBV11-2; clone size: few; CDR3 protein: CASSLLYYYEQYF; CDR3 DNA: TGTGCCAGCAGCCTCCTATACTACTACGAGCAGTACTTC
D gene: .; J gene: TRBJ2-7; V gene: TRBV5-4; clone size: .; CDR3 protein: CASSAPGSKAYEQYF; CDR3 DNA: TGTGCCAGCAGCGCCCCAGGGTCCAAGGCCTACGAGCAATACTTC
D gene: .; J gene: TRBJ1-2; V gene: TRBV7-2; clone size: .; CDR3 protein: CASSLDGGYTF; CDR3 DNA: TGTGCCAGCAGCTTAGACGGGGGCTACACCTTC
D gene: TRBD1; J gene: TRBJ1-4; V gene: TRBV6-4; clone size: .; CDR3 protein: CASSAGTGGEKLFF; CDR3 DNA: TGTGCCAGCAGTGCCGGGACAGGGGGTGAAAAACTGTTTTTT
D gene: .; J gene: TRBJ1-2; V gene: TRBV7-2; clone size: .; CDR3 protein: CASSSGREVARYGYTF; CDR3 DNA: TGTGCCAGCAGCTCGGGGCGGGAGGTAGCCAGGTATGGCTACACCTTC
D gene: TRBD2; J gene: TRBJ2-1; V gene: TRBV2; clone size: .; CDR3 protein: CASSAVAGGPQGQFF; CDR3 DNA: TGTGCCAGCAGTGCAGTAGCGGGAGGGCCGCAAGGGCAGTTCTTC